These 12 T cell receptor beta chains were all obtained from the same sample, sequenced in a study of cytomegalovirus exposure and HLA in healthy donors. TCRdb's copy holds only in-frame clones and misses some; the assay was immunoSEQ multiplex PCR. The table shows about 76,000 clones, with approximately 94% occurring only once. Sequenced input: PBMCs. These TCRs come from a woman aged 18-29 years in good health and CMV-seronegative.

This chain links TRBV9 with TRBJ1-1; 7 bases map to TRBD1. The CDR3 runs 13 residues. J lost 7 bases, V lost 4 bases, and 7 bases had no gene match. Germline CDR1 and CDR2: SGDLS and YYNGEE. As DNA, the CDR3 is TGTGCCAGCAGCCTAGAGACAGGGAGTGAAGCTTTCTTT. Amino acid sequence: CASSLETGSEAFF.

The chain joins TRBV5-4 to TRBJ2-5; 7 bases line up with TRBD1. The germline V gene encodes CDR1 SGHNT and CDR2 YYREEE (reference sequence). The CDR3 has 16 residues. The ends lost 3 bases at V and 2 bases at J; junction bases unmatched: 10. The CDR3 loop reads CASSSTYDREQETQYF. The CDR3 DNA is TGTGCCAGCAGCTCCACGTACGACAGGGAACAAGAGACCCAGTACTTC.

V is TRBV7-8 and J is TRBJ2-3; 14 bases align to TRBD2. V shed 1 base, J shed 3 bases, and the junction held 12 bases outside the gene matches. Germline V gene lookup returns CDR1 SGHVS and CDR2 FQNEAQ. CDR3 length equals 20 residues. For the CDR3, the DNA is TGTGCCAGCAGCTTAGTGCGTAGACTAGCGGGGGGGCCTAGAACAGATACGCAGTATTTT. Protein: CASSLVRRLAGGPRTDTQYF.

The rearrangement uses TRBV14 and TRBJ1-1, with D possibly matching TRBD1 (5 bases). This CDR3 region has 12 residues. Deletions cut 2 bases from V and 8 bases from J, with 9 bases between. Germline lookup yields CDR1 SGHDN and CDR2 FVKESK. This CDR3 is CASSQIRGEAFF. As DNA, the CDR3 is TGTGCCAGCAGCCAAATAAGGGGAGAAGCTTTCTTT.

The J gene is TRBJ2-5, the V gene TRBV5-1; 10 bases map to TRBD2. V gave up 0 bases and J gave up 5 bases; unmatched junction bases: 7. Looked up from germline, CDR1 is SGHRS and CDR2 is YFSETQ. The CDR3 totals 16 residues. The CDR3 DNA sequence: TGCGCCAGCAGCTTGGTACCTAGCGGGGGAGGGGAGACCCAGTACTTC. Its translation: CASSLVPSGGGETQYF.

This clone was observed a single time. This sequence joins TRBV2 and TRBJ2-3; TRBD2 agrees at 8 bases. Germline lookup yields CDR1 SNHLY and CDR2 FYNNEI. Germline trimming cut 2 bases from V and 0 bases from J; bases unmatched to any gene: 4. The CDR3 has 16 residues. The CDR3 nucleotides read TGTGCCAGCAGTGAAAGGGGACTAGACAGCACAGATACGCAGTATTTT. Its translation is CASSERGLDSTDTQYF. The complete variable domain, with remaining parts taken from reference TRBV2 and TRBJ2-3, reads EPEVTQTPSHQVTQMGQEVILRCVPISNHLYFYWYRQILGQKVEFLVSFYNNEISEKSEIFDDQFSVERPDGSNFTLKIRSTKLEDSAMYFCASSERGLDSTDTQYFGPGTRLTVL.

The J gene is TRBJ2-2, the V gene TRBV14; D may be TRBD1 (6 bases). V lost 3 bases to trimming and J lost 7 bases, with 9 bases between them. This CDR3 has 13 amino acids. The germline gives CDR1 SGHDN, CDR2 FVKESK. The CDR3: CASSHTGLGELFF. The DNA for the CDR3 is TGTGCCAGCAGCCACACAGGGCTCGGGGAGCTGTTTTTT.

This sequence joins TRBV19 and TRBJ2-2, with 8 bases fitting TRBD1. The ends lost 7 bases at V and 6 bases at J; junction bases unmatched: 13. This CDR3 region has 16 residues. CDR1 is LNHDA, CDR2 SQIVND, per germline (reference sequence). For the CDR3, the DNA is TGTGCCAGTAATCCCGGGACAGGCCTTGGCGCCGGGGAGCTGTTTTTT. This sequence encodes CASNPGTGLGAGELFF.

V is TRBV5-1 and J is TRBJ2-1, with D perhaps matching TRBD2 (5 bases). Trimming stripped 3 bases from V and 9 bases from J, with 13 bases between. Germline V gene data show CDR1 as SGHRS and CDR2 as YFSETQ. The CDR3 spans 13 residues. Here the CDR3 reads CASSSSESGEQFF. The CDR3 coding sequence is TGCGCCAGCAGCTCCTCGGAGAGCGGTGAGCAGTTCTTC.

V is TRBV6-4 and J is TRBJ1-6; D call uncertain. V lost 2 bases and J 0 bases, leaving 5 bases between the germline ends. Per germline, CDR1 MRHNA and CDR2 SNTAGT. The CDR3 sequence is 15 residues long. The CDR3 DNA sequence: TGTGCCAGCAGTGACAGTAGCTCCTATAATTCACCCCTCCACTTT. Its protein product is CASSDSSSYNSPLHF.

The chain employs TRBV4-2 and TRBJ1-3; no reliable D call. The length of the CDR3 is 13 residues. Trimming removed 4 bases from V and 2 bases from J, with 6 bases in between. Looked up from germline, CDR1 is LGHNA and CDR2 is YNFKEQ. The CDR3 sequence: CASSPTAGNTIYF. CDR3 nucleotide sequence: TGTGCCAGCAGCCCCACAGCTGGAAACACCATATATTTT.

The rearrangement joins TRBV6-6 to TRBJ1-5; 9 bases are a match to TRBD1. The germline V gene encodes CDR1 MNHNY and CDR2 SVGAGI (reference sequence). This CDR3 region has 15 residues. J lost 2 bases, V lost 8 bases, and 7 bases had no gene match. The CDR3 reads CASRGQGEGNQPQHF. The CDR3 DNA sequence: TGTGCCAGCCGGGGACAGGGAGAGGGCAATCAGCCCCAGCATTTT.